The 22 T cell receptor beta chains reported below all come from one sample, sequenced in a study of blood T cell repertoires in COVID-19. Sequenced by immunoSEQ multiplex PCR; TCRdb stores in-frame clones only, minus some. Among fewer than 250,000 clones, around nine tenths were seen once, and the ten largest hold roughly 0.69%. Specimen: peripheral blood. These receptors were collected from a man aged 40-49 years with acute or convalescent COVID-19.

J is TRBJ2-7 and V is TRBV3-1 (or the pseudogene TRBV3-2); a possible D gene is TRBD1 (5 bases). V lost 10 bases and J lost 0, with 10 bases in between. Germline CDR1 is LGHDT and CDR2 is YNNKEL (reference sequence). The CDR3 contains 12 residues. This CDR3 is CATKGISYEQYF. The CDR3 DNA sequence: TGTGCCACCAAGGGGATCTCCTACGAGCAGTACTTC.

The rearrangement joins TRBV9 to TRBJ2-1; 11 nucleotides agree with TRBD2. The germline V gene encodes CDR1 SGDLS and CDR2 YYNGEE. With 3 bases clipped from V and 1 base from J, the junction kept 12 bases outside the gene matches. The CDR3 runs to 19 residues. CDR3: CASSDLAGGPRGSYNEQFF. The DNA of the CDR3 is TGTGCCAGCAGCGACTTAGCGGGAGGGCCTCGAGGTTCCTACAATGAGCAGTTCTTC.

CDR3 loop: CASSQEGASYNSPLHF. The CDR3 DNA sequence: TGTGCCAGCAGCCAAGAGGGGGCATCCTATAATTCACCCCTCCACTTT. This chain connects TRBV3-1 (or the pseudogene TRBV3-2) to TRBJ1-6; the D gene is possibly TRBD1 (6 bases). Germline CDR1 and CDR2: LGHDT and YNNKEL (reference sequence). This CDR3 comprises 16 residues. V lost 0 bases to trimming and J lost 1 base, with 7 bases between them.

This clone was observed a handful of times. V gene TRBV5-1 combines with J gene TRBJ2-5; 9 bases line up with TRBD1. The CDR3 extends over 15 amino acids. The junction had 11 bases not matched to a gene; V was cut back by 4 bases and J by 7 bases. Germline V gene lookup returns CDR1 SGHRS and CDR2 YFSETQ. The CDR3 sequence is CASSPRQGGLGTQYF. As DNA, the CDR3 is TGCGCCAGCAGCCCCAGACAGGGGGGTCTGGGGACCCAGTACTTC.

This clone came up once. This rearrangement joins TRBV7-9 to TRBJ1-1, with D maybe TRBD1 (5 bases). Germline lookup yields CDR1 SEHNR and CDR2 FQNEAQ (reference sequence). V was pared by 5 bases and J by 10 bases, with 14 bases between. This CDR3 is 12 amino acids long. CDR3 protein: CASSPEMGPAFF. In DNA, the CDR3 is TGTGCCAGCAGCCCGGAAATGGGGCCAGCTTTCTTT.

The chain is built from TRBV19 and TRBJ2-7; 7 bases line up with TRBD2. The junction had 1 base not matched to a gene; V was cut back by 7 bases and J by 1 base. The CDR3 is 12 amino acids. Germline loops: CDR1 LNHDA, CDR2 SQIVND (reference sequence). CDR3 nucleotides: TGTGCCAGTACGGGGGGATCCTACGAGCAGTACTTC. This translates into CASTGGSYEQYF.

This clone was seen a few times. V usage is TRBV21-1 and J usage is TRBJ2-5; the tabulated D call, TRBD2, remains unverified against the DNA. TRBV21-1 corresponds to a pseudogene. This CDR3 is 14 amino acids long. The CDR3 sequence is CASSKASGQETQYF. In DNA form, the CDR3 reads TGTGCCAGCAGCAAAGCTAGCGGGCAAGAGACCCAGTACTTC.

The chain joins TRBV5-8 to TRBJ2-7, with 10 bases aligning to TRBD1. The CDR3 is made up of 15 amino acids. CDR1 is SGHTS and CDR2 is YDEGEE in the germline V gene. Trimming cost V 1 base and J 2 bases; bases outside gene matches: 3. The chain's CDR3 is CASSLIGTGAYEQYF. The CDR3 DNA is TGTGCCAGCAGCTTGATCGGGACAGGGGCCTACGAGCAGTACTTC.

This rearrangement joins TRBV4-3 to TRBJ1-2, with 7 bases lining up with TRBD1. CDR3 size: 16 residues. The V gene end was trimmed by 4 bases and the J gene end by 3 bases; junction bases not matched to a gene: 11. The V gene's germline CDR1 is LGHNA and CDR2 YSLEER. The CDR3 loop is CASSPEEEGAYYGYTF. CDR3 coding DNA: TGCGCCAGCAGCCCAGAGGAAGAGGGGGCCTACTATGGCTACACCTTC.

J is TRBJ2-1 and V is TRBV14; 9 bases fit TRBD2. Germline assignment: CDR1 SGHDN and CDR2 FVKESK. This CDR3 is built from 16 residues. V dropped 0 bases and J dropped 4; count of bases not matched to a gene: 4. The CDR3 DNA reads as TGTGCCAGCAGCCAAGAGCGCGGGAGGGTTTACAATGAGCAGTTCTTC. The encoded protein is CASSQERGRVYNEQFF.

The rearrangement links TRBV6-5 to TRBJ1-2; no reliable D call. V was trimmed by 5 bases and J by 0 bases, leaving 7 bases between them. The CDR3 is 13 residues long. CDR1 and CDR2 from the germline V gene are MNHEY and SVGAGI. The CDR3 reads CASSQTPNYGYTF. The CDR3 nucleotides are TGTGCCAGCAGTCAGACTCCTAACTATGGCTACACCTTC.

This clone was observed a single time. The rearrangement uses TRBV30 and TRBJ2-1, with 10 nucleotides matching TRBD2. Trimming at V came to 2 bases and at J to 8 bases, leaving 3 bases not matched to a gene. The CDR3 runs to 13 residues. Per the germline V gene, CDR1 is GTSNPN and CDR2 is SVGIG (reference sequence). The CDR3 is CAWSPGLAYEQFF. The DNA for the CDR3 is TGTGCCTGGAGTCCGGGACTAGCGTATGAGCAGTTCTTC.

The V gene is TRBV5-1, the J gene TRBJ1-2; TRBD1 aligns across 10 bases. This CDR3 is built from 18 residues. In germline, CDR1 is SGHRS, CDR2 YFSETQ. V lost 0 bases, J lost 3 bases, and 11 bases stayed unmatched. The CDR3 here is CASSLGPSGQGIHYGYTF. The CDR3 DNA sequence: TGCGCCAGCAGCTTGGGCCCTTCGGGACAGGGGATCCACTATGGCTACACCTTC.

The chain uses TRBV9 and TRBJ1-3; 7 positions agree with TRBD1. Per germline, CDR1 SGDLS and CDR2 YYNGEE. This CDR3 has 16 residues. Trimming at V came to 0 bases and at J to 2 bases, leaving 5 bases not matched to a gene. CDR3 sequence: CASSVGGTATGNTIYF. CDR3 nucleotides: TGTGCCAGCAGCGTAGGGGGGACAGCTACTGGAAACACCATATATTTT.

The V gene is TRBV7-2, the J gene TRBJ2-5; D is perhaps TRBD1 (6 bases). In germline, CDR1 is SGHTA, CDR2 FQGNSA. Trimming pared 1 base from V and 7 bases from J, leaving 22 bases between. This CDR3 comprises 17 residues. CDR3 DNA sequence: TGTGCCAGCAGCTTAGGGTCCGGGACAATGGGCTTGGGGACCCAGTACTTC. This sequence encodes CASSLGSGTMGLGTQYF.

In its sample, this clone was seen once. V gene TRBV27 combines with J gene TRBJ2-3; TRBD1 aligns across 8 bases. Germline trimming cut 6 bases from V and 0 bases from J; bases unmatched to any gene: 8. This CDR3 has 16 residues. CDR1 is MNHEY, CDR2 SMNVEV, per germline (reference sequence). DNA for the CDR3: TGTGCCAGCAGCGCTATCCGGGACAGGAGCACAGATACGCAGTATTTT. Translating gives CASSAIRDRSTDTQYF.

CDR3 residues: CASSSFGQGLSSYNSPLHF. CDR3 coding DNA: TGCGCCAGCAGCTCCTTCGGACAGGGCTTAAGTTCCTATAATTCACCCCTCCACTTT. The chain couples TRBV5-1 to TRBJ1-6; TRBD1 matches at 8 bases. V dropped 3 bases and J dropped 1; count of bases not matched to a gene: 12. The CDR3 consists of 19 residues. Per germline, CDR1 SGHRS and CDR2 YFSETQ. Using reference TRBV5-1 and TRBJ1-6 for the parts outside the CDR3, the full variable domain is KAGVTQTPRYLIKTRGQQVTLSCSPISGHRSVSWYQQTPGQGLQFLFEYFSETQRNKGNFPGRFSGRQFSNSRSEMNVSTLELGDSALYLCASSSFGQGLSSYNSPLHFGNGTRLTVT.

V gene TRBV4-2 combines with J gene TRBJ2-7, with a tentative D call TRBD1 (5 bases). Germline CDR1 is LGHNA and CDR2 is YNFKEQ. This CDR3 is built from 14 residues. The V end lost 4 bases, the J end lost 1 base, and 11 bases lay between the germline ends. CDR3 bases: TGTGCCAGCAGCCCTGCAAGGGGATCCTACGAGCAGTACTTC. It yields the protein CASSPARGSYEQYF.

The CDR3 protein is CASSLFPATTYEQYF. Here the CDR3 DNA reads TGTGCCAGCAGTTTATTTCCAGCTACTACCTACGAGCAGTACTTC. The V gene is TRBV28, the J gene TRBJ2-7, with D hard to call. The germline V gene encodes CDR1 MDHEN and CDR2 SYDVKM. Trimming shortened V by 1 base and J by 2 bases, and 12 bases separated the two germline ends. This CDR3 spans 15 amino acids.

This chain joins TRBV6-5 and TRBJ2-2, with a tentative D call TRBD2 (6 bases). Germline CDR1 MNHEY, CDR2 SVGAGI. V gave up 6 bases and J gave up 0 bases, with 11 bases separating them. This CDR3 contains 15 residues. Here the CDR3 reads CASSPGLTNTGELFF. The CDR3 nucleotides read TGTGCCAGCAGCCCGGGACTGACGAACACCGGGGAGCTGTTTTTT.

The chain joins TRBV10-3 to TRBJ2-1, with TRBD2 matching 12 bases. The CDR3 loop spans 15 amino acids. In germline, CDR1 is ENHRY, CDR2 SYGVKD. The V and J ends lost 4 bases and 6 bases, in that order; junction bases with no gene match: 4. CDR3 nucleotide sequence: TGTGCCATCAGTGGTAAACTAGCGGGGGGCAATGAGCAGTTCTTC. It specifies CAISGKLAGGNEQFF.

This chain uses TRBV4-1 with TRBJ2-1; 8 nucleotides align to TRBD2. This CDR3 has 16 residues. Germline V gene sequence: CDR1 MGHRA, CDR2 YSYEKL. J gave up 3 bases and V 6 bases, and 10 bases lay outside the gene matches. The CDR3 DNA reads TGCGCCAGCAGTCAGGCCGGACTAGCTAACTACAATGAGCAGTTCTTC. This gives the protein CASSQAGLANYNEQFF.